A selection of T cell receptor beta chains follows, all from one sample in a study of technical replicates of blood from a few donors. Sequencing used immunoSEQ multiplex PCR; TCRdb keeps in-frame clones, though not all of them. The sample lists approximately 75,000 clones, approximately 97% occurring once. The specimen was T cells isolated from PBMCs. These receptors came from a human donor in good health. CDR3s leave out the opening cysteine and the closing phenylalanine or tryptophan. The order of the fields is CDR3 protein, V gene, J gene.

ASSDPRQYQETQY	TRBV2	TRBJ2-5
SVEQGSSYEQY	TRBV29-1	TRBJ2-7
ASSLQKNTEAF	TRBV27	TRBJ1-1
ASLPTGGKSYEQY	TRBV18	TRBJ2-7
ATSRMRGSSTGELF	TRBV15	TRBJ2-2
ASSAFGREDRGYT	TRBV18	TRBJ1-2
ASSFSGGSNEKLF	TRBV28	TRBJ1-4
ASSLTDLDQETQY	TRBV5-4	TRBJ2-5
ASSPERALNTEAF	TRBV18	TRBJ1-1
ASSVSGSYSGANVLT	TRBV9	TRBJ2-6
ASSMDSQETQY	TRBV19	TRBJ2-5
ASSLLSDNEQF	TRBV5-1	TRBJ2-1
SARAANSYEQY	TRBV29-1	TRBJ2-7
ASSKPTVHMNTEAF	TRBV7-9	TRBJ1-1
ASSSGQEGHQPQH	TRBV28	TRBJ1-5